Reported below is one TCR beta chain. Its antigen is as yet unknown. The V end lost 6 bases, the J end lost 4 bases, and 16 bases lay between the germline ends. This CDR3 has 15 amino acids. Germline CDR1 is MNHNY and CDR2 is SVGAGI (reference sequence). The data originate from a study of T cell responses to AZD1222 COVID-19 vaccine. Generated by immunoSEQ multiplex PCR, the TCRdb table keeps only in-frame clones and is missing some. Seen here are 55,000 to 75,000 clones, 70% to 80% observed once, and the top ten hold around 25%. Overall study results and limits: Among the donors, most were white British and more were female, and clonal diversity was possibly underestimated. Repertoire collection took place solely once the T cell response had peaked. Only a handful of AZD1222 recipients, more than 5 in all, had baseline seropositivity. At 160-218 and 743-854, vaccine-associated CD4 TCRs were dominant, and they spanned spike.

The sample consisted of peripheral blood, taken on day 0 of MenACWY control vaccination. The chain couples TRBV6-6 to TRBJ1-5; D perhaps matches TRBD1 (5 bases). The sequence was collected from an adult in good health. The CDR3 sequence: CASRREGEGNQPQHF. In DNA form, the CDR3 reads TGTGCCAGCAGACGCGAGGGAGAGGGGAATCAGCCCCAGCATTTT.